The 3 T cell receptor beta chains given below trace back to one sample, sequenced in a study of control samples from healthy donors and cancer patients. Here immunoSEQ multiplex PCR was the method, and the copy in TCRdb shows in-frame clones only, minus some. Of 110,000 or so clones listed, about 89% are singletons. Sequenced: blood. The receptors shown here come from a man in his fifties in good health.

The J gene is TRBJ1-4, the V gene TRBV9; 7 bases map to TRBD1. V dropped 3 bases and J dropped 7; count of bases not matched to a gene: 6. The CDR3 covers 14 residues. CDR1 is SGDLS and CDR2 is YYNGEE in the germline V gene. The CDR3 loop is CASSATGWAEKLFF. Here the CDR3 DNA reads TGTGCCAGCAGCGCGACAGGGTGGGCTGAAAAACTGTTTTTT. The complete variable domain, with remaining parts taken from reference TRBV9 and TRBJ1-4, reads DSGVTQTPKHLITATGQRVTLRCSPRSGDLSVYWYQQSLDQGLQFLIQYYNGEERAKGNILERFSAQQFPDLHSELNLSSLELGDSALYFCASSATGWAEKLFFGSGTQLSVL.

This chain joins TRBV11-2 and TRBJ1-1, with D unresolved. The germline V and J ends were trimmed by 2 bases and 11 bases, with 9 bases remaining between them. CDR3 length equals 11 residues. The germline V gene has CDR1 SGHAT and CDR2 FQNNGV. CDR3 nucleotide sequence: TGTGCCAGCAGCTTAACAATGGTGGCTTTCTTT. This translates into CASSLTMVAFF.

The chain has TRBV1 and TRBJ2-3. TRBV1 counts as a pseudogene. The CDR3 totals 18 residues. CDR3 in DNA: TGCACCAGCAGCCAAGAAGAGAGTAGGGGGGCCGTCACAGATACGCAGTATTTT. Its protein product is CTSSQEESRGAVTDTQYF.